This entry describes one T cell receptor beta chain. What it binds is not known. The sample comes from a study of blood T cells in healthy people across ages. Overall study findings and caveats: A strong correlation was found between TCR beta diversity and the percentage of naive T cells.

The germline CDR1 and CDR2 sequences are MGHDK and SYGVNS. The CDR3 length is 11 residues. V lost 7 bases, J lost 5 bases, and 8 bases lay in between. Using a J-beta primer mix together with a sample-barcoded 5' primer, a second PCR was run for roughly 6 to 12 cycles. The authors tagged each cDNA molecule using a template-switch adaptor with 12 random nucleotides. Each CDR3 protein gets one entry after TCRdb re-called the 5' RACE reads with MiXCR. This table has under 750,000 distinct CDR3 sequences, roughly 48% appearing once. The TCR originated in an elderly man in good health. The V call is TRBV25-1, the J call TRBJ1-2; no definite D call. Sequenced: blood. CDR3 residues: CASMGRYGYTF. The CDR3 coding sequence is TGTGCCAGCATGGGTCGATATGGCTACACCTTC.